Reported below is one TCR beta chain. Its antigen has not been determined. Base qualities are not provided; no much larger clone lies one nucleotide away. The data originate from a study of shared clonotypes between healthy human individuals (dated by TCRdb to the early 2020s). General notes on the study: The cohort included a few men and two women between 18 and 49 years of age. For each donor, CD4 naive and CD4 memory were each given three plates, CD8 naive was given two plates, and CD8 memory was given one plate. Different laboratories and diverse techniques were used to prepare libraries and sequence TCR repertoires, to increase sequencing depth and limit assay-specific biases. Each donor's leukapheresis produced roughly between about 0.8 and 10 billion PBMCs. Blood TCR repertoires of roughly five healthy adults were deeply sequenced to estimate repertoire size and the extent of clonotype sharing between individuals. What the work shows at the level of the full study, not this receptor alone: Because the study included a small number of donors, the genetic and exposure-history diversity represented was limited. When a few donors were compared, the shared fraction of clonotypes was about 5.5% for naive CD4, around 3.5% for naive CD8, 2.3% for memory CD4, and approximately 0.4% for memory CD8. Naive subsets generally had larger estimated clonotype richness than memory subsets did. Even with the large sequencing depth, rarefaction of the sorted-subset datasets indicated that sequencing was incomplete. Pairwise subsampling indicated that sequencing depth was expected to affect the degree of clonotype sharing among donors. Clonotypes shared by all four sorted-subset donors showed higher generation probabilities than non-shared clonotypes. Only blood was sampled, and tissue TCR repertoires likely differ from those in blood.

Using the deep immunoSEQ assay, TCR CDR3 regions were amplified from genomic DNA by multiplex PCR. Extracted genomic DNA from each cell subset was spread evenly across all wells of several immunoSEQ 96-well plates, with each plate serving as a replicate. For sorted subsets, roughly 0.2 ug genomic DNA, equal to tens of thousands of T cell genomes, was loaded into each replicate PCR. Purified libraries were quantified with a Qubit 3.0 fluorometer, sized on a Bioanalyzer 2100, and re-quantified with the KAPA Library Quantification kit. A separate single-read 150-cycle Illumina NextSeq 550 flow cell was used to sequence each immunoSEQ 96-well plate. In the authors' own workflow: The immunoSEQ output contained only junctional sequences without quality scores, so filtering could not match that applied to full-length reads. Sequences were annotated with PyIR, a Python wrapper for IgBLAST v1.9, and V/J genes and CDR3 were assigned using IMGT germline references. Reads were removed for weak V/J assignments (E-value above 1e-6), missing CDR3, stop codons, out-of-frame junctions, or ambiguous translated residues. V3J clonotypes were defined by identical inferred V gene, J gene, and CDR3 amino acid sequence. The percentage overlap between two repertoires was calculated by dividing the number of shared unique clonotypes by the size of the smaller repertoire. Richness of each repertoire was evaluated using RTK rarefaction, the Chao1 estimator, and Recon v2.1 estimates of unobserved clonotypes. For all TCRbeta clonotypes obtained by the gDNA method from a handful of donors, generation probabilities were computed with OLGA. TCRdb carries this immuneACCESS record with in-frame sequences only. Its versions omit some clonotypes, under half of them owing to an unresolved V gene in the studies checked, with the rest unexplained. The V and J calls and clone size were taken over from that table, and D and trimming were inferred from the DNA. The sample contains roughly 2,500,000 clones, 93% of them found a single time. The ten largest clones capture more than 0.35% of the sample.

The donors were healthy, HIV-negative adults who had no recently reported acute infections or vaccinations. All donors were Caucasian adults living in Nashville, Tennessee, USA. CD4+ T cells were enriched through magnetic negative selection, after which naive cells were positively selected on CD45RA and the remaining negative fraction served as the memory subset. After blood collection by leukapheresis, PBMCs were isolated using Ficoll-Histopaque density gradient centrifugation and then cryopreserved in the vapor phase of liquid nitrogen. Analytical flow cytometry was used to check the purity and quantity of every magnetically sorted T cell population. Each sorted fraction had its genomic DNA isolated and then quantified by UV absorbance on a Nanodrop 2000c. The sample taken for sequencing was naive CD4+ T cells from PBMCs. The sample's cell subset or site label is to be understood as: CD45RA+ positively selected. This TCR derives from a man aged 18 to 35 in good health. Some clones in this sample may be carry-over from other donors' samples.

The nucleotides are TGTGCCAGCAGTGAGTCCCGGGACTACTCTGGGGCCAACGTCCTGACTTTC. This is translated as CASSESRDYSGANVLTF. Recombination joined TRBV28 with TRBJ2-6, with 7 central nucleotides matching TRBD2. Unmatched junction bases come to 7, with V trimmed by 5 bases and J by 0 bases. CDR1 and CDR2 were assigned from the germline V gene as MDHEN and SYDVKM. The CDR3 runs 17 residues from the cysteine to the phenylalanine. Only CDR3 DNA remains: 51 bases, in frame from the first base.